These T cell receptor beta chains were read from a single sample in a study of cytomegalovirus exposure and HLA in healthy donors. The data were produced by immunoSEQ multiplex PCR, yet TCRdb's version contains in-frame clones alone and is incomplete. The sample consists of more than 60,000 clones, around four fifths of them appearing once. The sample taken for sequencing was PBMCs. These receptors were collected from a woman aged 25-40 years in good health and CMV-seronegative. Both conserved end residues are part of each CDR3. Fields, in order: J gene, clone size, D gene, V gene, CDR3 DNA, CDR3 protein. D genes are given only for firm matches. Size values are once, few and many counts, or a class for expanded clones, and some rows have none.

TRBJ1-1,-,TRBD1,TRBV2,TGTGCCAGCAGAGCTGACAGGGGTGACACTGAAGCTTTCTTT,CASRADRGDTEAFF
TRBJ1-1,few,-,TRBV30,TGTGCCTGGAGCAGGGGCTACACTGAAGCTTTCTTT,CAWSRGYTEAFF
TRBJ2-5,-,TRBD1,TRBV7-6,TGTGCCAGCAGCTTGGGTCAGGGGGACCAAGAGACCCAGTACTTC,CASSLGQGDQETQYF
TRBJ2-5,-,-,TRBV29-1,TGCAGCGTTGCTCAGGACACGGACCAAGAGACCCAGTACTTC,CSVAQDTDQETQYF
TRBJ2-2,-,-,TRBV10-3,TGTGCCATCAGCGCCTGGGAGGGGGGCGGGGAGCTGTTTTTT,CAISAWEGGGELFF
TRBJ1-1,-,-,TRBV6-1,TGTGCCACCCGACTTATGAACACTGAAGCTTTCTTT,CATRLMNTEAFF
TRBJ1-4,few,-,TRBV28,TGTGCCAGCAACCAGGGTACCACTAATGAAAAACTGTTTTTT,CASNQGTTNEKLFF
TRBJ1-1,few,TRBD1,TRBV7-9,TGTGCCAGCAGCTTAGAGGGACAGGGGAAGGCGTGGCGCGGGCTTGAAGCTTTCTTT,CASSLEGQGKAWRGLEAFF
TRBJ1-5,-,-,TRBV15,TGTGCCACCAGCAGCAGACTGGGTTGGAATCAGCCCCAGCATTTT,CATSSRLGWNQPQHF
TRBJ2-7,-,TRBD1,TRBV6-1,TGTGCCAGCAGTGAGGCGGCAGGGGGTATGTACGAGCAGTACTTC,CASSEAAGGMYEQYF
TRBJ2-1,-,TRBD2,TRBV7-8,TGTGCCAGCAGCCTAACTAGCGGGAGGGTCAATGAGCAGTTCTTC,CASSLTSGRVNEQFF
TRBJ2-7,once,-,TRBV6-6,TGTGCCAGCAGTTTGTCCGGGGGAGGTCCCTACGAGCAGTACTTC,CASSLSGGGPYEQYF
TRBJ2-1,-,-,TRBV30,TGTGCCTGGAGTGGAGGAGAGCAGTTCTTC,CAWSGGEQFF
TRBJ2-1,-,TRBD1,TRBV5-4,TGTGCCAGCAGCTCCGGGACAGGGAGTAATGAGCAGTTCTTC,CASSSGTGSNEQFF
TRBJ1-2,-,-,TRBV7-9,TGTGCCAGCAGCCCCGCTCGGGGGTTCCTATCGAGTGAGGGCACCTTC,CASSPARGFLSSEGTF
TRBJ1-4,-,TRBD1,TRBV6-5,TGTGCCAGCAGGAGTGGACAGGGACGTGAAAAACTGTTTTTT,CASRSGQGREKLFF
TRBJ2-5,-,-,TRBV6-5,TGTGCCAGCGCCCCTGGCTTAGCGGAGCAAGAGACCCAGTACTTC,CASAPGLAEQETQYF
TRBJ2-3,-,-,TRBV6-5,TGTGCCAGCAGTTTTTTCAGGGGAGGCACAGATACGCAGTATTTT,CASSFFRGGTDTQYF
TRBJ1-3,-,-,TRBV7-8,TGTGCCAGCAGCTACCAGCGCTCTGGAAACACCATATATTTT,CASSYQRSGNTIYF
TRBJ2-7,-,-,TRBV19,TGTGCCAGTAGTATTGCGGTTACCTACGAGCAGTACTTC,CASSIAVTYEQYF
TRBJ2-1,-,-,TRBV11-3,TGTGCCAGCAGCTTTGAGGGAGTCTCCTACAATGAGCAGTTCTTC,CASSFEGVSYNEQFF
TRBJ1-4,-,-,TRBV10-3,TGTGCCATCAGGGCAGCAACTAATGAAAAACTGTTTTTT,CAIRAATNEKLFF
TRBJ2-7,-,TRBD2,TRBV6-5,TGTGCCAGCAGTTACCTGGCGGGAGGACCCTACGAGCAGTACTTC,CASSYLAGGPYEQYF
TRBJ1-1,-,-,TRBV7-9,TGTGCCAGCAGCATATCAGGGGTAACTGAAGCTTTCTTT,CASSISGVTEAFF
TRBJ2-5,-,TRBD1,TRBV18,TGTGCCAGCTCACAGGGGACAGGGCAAGAGACCCAGTACTTC,CASSQGTGQETQYF
TRBJ1-1,-,TRBD1,TRBV11-3,TGTGCCAGCAGCAAACAGGGGTATACTGAAGCTTTCTTT,CASSKQGYTEAFF
TRBJ1-5,-,TRBD1,TRBV2,TGTGCCAGCCGCCGGGACAGGGTTAGCAATCAGCCCCAGCATTTT,CASRRDRVSNQPQHF
TRBJ2-2,-,-,TRBV7-7,TGTGCCAGCAGCCCTAGGACGAACACCGGGGAGCTGTTTTTT,CASSPRTNTGELFF
TRBJ2-1,once,-,TRBV28,TGTGCCAGCATCTCGGACTCGTCCTACAATGAGCAGTTCTTC,CASISDSSYNEQFF
TRBJ1-2,few,-,TRBV4-1,TGCGCCAGCAGCCAAGAAGGCATAATCCCGGAGGGGGGCTACACCTTC,CASSQEGIIPEGGYTF